This TCR beta chain was captured by sequencing in a study of blood T cell repertoires in COVID-19. Trimming shortened V by 2 bases and J by 8 bases, and 7 bases separated the two germline ends. CDR3 length: 11 amino acids. Germline CDR1 and CDR2: SGHDT and YYEEEE. Assay used: immunoSEQ multiplex PCR; TCRdb lists only in-frame clones, some missing. The table records 140,000 to 150,000 clones, 75% to 85% of them present only once. The sample comprised peripheral blood. The chain employs TRBV5-6 and TRBJ1-1; D not certain. The clonotype comes from a woman aged 50 to 60 with acute or convalescent COVID-19. Written as DNA, the CDR3 is TGTGCCAGCAGCTTTGAGTTAGAAGCTTTCTTT. Protein product: CASSFELEAFF.